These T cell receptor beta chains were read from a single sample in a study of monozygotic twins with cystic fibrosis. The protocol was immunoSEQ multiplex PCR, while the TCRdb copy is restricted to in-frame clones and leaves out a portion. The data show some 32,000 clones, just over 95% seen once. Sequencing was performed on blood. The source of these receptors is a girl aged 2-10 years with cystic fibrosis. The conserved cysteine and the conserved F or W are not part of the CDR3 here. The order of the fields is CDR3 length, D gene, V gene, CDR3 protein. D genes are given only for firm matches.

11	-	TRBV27	ASSPTRQGEAF
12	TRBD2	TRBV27	ASGNSGGYNEQF
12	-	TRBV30	AWRDGWGDTEAF
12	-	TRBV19	ASSIAQGPTEQY
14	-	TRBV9	ASSVGSLWGNTEAF
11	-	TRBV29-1	SVGRILNTEAF
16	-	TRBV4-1	ASSQVARRGKGNQPQH
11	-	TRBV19	ASSMTVVYGYT
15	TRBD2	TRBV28	ASSSTPLAGGRNEQF
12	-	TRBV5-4	ASSREGGITEAF
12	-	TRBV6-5	ASSYSYRVTEAF
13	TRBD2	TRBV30	AWTPSGGHGNEQF
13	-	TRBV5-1	ASSKGASSQETQY
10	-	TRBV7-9	ADGVGSGELF